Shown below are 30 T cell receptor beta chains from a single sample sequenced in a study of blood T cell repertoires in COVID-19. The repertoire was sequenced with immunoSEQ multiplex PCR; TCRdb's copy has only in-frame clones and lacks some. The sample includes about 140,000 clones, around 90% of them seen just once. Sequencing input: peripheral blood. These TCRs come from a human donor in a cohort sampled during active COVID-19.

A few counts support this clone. Here the CDR3 reads CASRIQGGNEKLFF. CDR3 DNA sequence: TGTGCCAGCAGGATACAGGGGGGAAATGAAAAACTGTTTTTT. V and J are TRBV6-6 and TRBJ1-4; 8 bases are a match to TRBD1. Germline-derived CDR1 and CDR2 are MNHNY and SVGAGI (reference sequence). The ends lost 6 bases at V and 5 bases at J; junction bases unmatched: 5. The CDR3 runs to 14 residues.

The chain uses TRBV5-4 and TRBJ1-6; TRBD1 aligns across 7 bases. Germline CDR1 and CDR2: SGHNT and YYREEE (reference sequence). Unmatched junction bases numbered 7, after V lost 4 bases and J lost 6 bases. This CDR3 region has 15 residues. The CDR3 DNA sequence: TGTGCCAGCAGCCTCGACAGGGCACGTAATTCACCCCTCCACTTT. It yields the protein CASSLDRARNSPLHF.

CDR3 DNA: TGTGCCAGTAGACCCCCCCAGGGTAGCAATCAGCCCCAGCATTTT. This encodes CASRPPQGSNQPQHF. This rearrangement joins TRBV19 to TRBJ1-5; weak D call: TRBD1 (5 bases). This CDR3 spans 15 amino acids. Trimming pared 6 bases from V and 0 bases from J, leaving 12 bases between. Per germline, CDR1 LNHDA and CDR2 SQIVND (reference sequence).

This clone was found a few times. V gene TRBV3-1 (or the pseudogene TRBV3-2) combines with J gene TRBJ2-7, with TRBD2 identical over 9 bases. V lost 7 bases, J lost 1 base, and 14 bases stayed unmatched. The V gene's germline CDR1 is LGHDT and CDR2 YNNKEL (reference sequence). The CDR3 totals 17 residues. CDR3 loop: CASTDLGGGASSYEQYF. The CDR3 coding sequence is TGTGCCAGCACCGACCTGGGCGGGGGGGCCAGTTCCTACGAGCAGTACTTC.

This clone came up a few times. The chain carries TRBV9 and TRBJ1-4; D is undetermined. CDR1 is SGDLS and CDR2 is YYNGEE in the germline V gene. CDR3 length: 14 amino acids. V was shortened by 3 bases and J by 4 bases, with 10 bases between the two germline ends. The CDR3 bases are TGTGCCAGCAGCGAACCGGGATATAATGAAAAACTGTTTTTT. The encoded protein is CASSEPGYNEKLFF.

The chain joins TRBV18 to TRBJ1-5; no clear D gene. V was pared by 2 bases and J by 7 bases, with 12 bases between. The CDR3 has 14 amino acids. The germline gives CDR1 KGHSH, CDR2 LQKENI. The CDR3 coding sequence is TGTGCCAGCTCACCATCAGGAAATAACCAGCCCCAGCATTTT. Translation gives CASSPSGNNQPQHF.

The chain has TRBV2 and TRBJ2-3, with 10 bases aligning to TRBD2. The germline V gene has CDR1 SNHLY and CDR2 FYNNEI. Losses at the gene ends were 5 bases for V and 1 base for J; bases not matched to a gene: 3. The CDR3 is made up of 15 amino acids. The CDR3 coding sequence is TGTGCCAGCAGTCCCCTAGCGGGGGGCACAGATACGCAGTATTTT. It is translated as CASSPLAGGTDTQYF.

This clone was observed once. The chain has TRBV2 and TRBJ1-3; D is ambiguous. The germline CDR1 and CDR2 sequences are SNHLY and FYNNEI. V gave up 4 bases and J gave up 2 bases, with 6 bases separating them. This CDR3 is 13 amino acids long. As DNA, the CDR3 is TGTGCCAGCAGTGCACTTACTGGAAACACCATATATTTT. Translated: CASSALTGNTIYF.

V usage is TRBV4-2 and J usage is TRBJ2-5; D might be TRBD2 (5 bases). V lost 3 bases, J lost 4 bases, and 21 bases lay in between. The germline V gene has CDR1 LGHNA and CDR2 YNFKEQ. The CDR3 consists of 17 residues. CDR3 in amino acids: CASSHSPSGVCGETQYF. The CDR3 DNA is TGTGCCAGCAGCCATTCCCCCAGCGGCGTTTGCGGAGAGACCCAGTACTTC.

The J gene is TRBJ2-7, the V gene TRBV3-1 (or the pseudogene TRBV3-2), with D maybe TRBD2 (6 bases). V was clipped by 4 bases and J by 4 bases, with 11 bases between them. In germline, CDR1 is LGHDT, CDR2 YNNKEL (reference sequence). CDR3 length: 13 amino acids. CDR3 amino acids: CASSPGGLYEQYF. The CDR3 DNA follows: TGTGCCAGCAGCCCCGGGGGACTGTACGAGCAGTACTTC.

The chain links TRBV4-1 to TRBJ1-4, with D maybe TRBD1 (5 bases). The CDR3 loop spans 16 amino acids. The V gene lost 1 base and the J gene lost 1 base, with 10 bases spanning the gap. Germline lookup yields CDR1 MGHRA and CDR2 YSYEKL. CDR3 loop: CASSQGGLLTNEKLFF. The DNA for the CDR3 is TGCGCCAGCAGCCAAGGGGGCCTGTTAACTAATGAAAAACTGTTTTTT.

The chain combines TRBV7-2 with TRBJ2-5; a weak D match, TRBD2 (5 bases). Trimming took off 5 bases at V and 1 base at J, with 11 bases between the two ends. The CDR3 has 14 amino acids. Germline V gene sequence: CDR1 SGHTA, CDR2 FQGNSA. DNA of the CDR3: TGTGCCAGCAGCAAAAGCGGAACCCAAGAGACCCAGTACTTC. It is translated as CASSKSGTQETQYF.

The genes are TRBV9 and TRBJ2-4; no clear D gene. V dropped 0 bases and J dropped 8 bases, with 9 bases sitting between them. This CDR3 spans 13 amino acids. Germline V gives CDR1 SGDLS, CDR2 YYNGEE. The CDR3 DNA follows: TGTGCCAGCAGCGTAGGAGGAAACGACATTCAGTACTTC. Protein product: CASSVGGNDIQYF.

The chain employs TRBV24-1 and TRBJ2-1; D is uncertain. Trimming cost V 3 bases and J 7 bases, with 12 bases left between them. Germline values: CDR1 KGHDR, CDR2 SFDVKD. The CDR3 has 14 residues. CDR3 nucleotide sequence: TGTGCCACCAGTGATGCCTCTCTCAGGAATGAGCAGTTCTTC. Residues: CATSDASLRNEQFF.

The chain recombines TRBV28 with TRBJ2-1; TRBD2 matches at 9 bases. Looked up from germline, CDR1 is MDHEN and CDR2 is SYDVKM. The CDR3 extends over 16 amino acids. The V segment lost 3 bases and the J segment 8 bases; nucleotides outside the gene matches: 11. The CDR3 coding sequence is TGTGCCAGCAGTTTCCAGGGTAGCGGGAGAGCCGATGAGCAGTTCTTC. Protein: CASSFQGSGRADEQFF.

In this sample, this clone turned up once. CDR3 nucleotide sequence: TGTGCCTGGAGCGAACTTGGGAGGTATGAGCAGTTCTTC. Amino acids: CAWSELGRYEQFF. J is TRBJ2-1 and V is TRBV30; a possible D gene is TRBD2 (6 bases). The CDR3 extends over 13 amino acids. Trimming shortened V by 3 bases and J by 8 bases, and 14 bases separated the two germline ends. Germline-derived CDR1 and CDR2 are GTSNPN and SVGIG (reference sequence).

CDR3 sequence reads: CASSVFKRGYNEQFF. CDR3 coding DNA: TGTGCCAGCAGTGTTTTTAAGCGGGGGTACAATGAGCAGTTCTTC. The chain is built from TRBV27 and TRBJ2-1, with TRBD2 matching 8 bases. V trimming: 5 bases; J trimming: 4 bases; junction bases outside the gene matches: 7. The germline CDR1 and CDR2 sequences are MNHEY and SMNVEV (reference sequence). CDR3 length: 15 residues.

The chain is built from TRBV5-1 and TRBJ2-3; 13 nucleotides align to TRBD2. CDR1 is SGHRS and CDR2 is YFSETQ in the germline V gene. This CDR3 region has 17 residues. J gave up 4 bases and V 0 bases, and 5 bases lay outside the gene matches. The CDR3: CASSLELAGGPADTQYF. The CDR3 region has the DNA TGCGCCAGCAGCTTGGAACTAGCGGGGGGGCCTGCAGATACGCAGTATTTT.

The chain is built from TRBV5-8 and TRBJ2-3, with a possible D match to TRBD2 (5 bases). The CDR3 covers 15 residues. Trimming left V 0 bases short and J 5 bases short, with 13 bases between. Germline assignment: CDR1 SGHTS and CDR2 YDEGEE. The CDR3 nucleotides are TGTGCCAGCAGCTTGGACGGGAAGGGTGGAGATACGCAGTATTTT. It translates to CASSLDGKGGDTQYF.

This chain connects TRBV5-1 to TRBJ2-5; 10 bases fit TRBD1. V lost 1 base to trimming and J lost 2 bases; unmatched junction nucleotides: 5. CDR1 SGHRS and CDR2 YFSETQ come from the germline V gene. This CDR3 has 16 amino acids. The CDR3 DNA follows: TGCGCCAGCAGCTTGTTGGGGACAGGGGTTCAAGAGACCCAGTACTTC. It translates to CASSLLGTGVQETQYF.

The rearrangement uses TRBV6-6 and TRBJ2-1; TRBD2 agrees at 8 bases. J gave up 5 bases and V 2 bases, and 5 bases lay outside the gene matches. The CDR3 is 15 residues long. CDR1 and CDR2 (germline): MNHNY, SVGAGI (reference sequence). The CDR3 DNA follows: TGTGCCAGCAGTTACCCCGGGACTAGTAACAATGAGCAGTTCTTC. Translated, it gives CASSYPGTSNNEQFF.

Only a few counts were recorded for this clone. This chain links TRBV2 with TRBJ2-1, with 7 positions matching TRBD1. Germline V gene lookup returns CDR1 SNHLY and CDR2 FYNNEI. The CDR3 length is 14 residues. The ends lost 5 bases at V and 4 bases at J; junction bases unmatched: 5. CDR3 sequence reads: CASSWGRGYNEQFF. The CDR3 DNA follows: TGTGCCAGCAGTTGGGGCAGGGGGTACAATGAGCAGTTCTTC.

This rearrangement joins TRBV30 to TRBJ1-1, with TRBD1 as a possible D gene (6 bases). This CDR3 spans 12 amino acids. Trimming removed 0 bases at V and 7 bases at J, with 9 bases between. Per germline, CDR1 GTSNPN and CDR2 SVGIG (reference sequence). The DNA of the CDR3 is TGTGCCTGGAGTGTACAGGGAAATGAAGCTTTCTTT. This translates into CAWSVQGNEAFF.

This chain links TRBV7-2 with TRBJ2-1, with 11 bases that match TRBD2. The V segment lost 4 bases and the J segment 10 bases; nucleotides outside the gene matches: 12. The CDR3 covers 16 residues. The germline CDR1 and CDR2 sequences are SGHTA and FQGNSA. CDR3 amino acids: CASSSKALAGGREQFF. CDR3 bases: TGTGCCAGCAGCTCAAAGGCTCTAGCGGGAGGTAGGGAGCAGTTCTTC.

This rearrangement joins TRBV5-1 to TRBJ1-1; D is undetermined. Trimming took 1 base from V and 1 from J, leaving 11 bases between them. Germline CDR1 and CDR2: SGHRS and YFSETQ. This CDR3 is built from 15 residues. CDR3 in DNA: TGCGCCAGCAGCTTGTTTGCAGAACAGAACACTGAAGCTTTCTTT. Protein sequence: CASSLFAEQNTEAFF.

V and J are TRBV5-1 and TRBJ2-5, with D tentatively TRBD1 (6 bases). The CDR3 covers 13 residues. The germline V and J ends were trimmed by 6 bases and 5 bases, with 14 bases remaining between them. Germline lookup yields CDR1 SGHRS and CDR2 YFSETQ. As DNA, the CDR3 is TGCGCCAGCACCTCGGACAGTCTGGAGACCCAGTACTTC. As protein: CASTSDSLETQYF.

Here the CDR3 DNA reads TGTGCCAGCAGCCCACATAGCGGGAAAAACACCGGGGAGCTGTTTTTT. Translation: CASSPHSGKNTGELFF. The V call is TRBV7-2, the J call TRBJ2-2; 8 nucleotides align to TRBD2. CDR1 is SGHTA, CDR2 FQGNSA, per germline. The junction had 7 bases not matched to a gene; V was cut back by 5 bases and J by 2 bases. The CDR3 spans 16 residues. Full variable domain (outside the CDR3, taken from reference TRBV7-2 and TRBJ2-2): GAGVSQSPSNKVTEKGKDVELRCDPISGHTALYWYRQSLGQGLEFLIYFQGNSAPDKSGLPSDRFSAERTGGSVSTLTIQRTQQEDSAVYLCASSPHSGKNTGELFFGEGSRLTVL.

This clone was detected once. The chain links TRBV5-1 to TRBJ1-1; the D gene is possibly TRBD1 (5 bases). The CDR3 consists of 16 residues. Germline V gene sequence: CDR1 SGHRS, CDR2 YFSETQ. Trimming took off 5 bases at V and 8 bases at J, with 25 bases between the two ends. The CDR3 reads CASRQETNGPQGEAFF. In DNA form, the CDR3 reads TGCGCCAGCAGACAGGAAACGAATGGACCTCAGGGAGAAGCTTTCTTT. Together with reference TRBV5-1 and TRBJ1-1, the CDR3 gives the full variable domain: KAGVTQTPRYLIKTRGQQVTLSCSPISGHRSVSWYQQTPGQGLQFLFEYFSETQRNKGNFPGRFSGRQFSNSRSEMNVSTLELGDSALYLCASRQETNGPQGEAFFGQGTRLTVV.

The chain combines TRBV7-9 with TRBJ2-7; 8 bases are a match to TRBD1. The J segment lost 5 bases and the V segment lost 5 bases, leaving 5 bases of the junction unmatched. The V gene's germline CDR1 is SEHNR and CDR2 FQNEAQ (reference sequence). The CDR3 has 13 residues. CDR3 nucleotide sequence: TGTGCCAGCAGCCCCGACAGGGGAAACGAGCAGTACTTC. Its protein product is CASSPDRGNEQYF.

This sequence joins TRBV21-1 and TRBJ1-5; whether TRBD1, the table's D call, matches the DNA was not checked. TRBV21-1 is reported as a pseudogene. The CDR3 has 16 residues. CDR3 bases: TGTGCCAGCAGCAATGGACAGTTGTATAGCAATCAGCCCCAGCATTTT. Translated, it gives CASSNGQLYSNQPQHF.